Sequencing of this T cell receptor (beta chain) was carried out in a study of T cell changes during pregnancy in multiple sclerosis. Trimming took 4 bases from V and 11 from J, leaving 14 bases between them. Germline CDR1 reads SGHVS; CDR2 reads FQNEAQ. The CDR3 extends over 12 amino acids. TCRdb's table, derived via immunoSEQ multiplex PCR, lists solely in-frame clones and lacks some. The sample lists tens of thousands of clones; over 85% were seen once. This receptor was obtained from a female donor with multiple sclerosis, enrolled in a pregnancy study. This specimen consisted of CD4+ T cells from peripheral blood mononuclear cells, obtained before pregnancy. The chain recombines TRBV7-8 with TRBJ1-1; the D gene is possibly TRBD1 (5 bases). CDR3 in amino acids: CASSSLEGRAFF. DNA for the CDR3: TGTGCCAGCAGCTCCCTTGAGGGGAGGGCTTTCTTT.